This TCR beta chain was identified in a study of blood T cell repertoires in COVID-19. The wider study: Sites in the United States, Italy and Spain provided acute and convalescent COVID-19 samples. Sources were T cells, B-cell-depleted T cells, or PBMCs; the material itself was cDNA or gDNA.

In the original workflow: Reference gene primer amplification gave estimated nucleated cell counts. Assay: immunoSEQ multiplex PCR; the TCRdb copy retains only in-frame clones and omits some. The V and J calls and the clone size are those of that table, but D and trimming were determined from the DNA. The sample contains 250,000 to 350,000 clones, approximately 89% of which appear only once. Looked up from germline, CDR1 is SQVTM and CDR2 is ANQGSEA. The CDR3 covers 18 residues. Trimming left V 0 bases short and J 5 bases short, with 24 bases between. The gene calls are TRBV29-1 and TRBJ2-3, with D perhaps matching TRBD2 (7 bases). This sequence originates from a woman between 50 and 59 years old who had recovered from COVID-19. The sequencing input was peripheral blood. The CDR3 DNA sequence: TGCAGCGTTGAAGAGGGGGCAGGGAGGGAGTACATGGGAGATACGCAGTATTTT. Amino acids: CSVEEGAGREYMGDTQYF.